This TCR beta chain was identified during a study of T cell changes during pregnancy in multiple sclerosis. Measured with immunoSEQ multiplex PCR; TCRdb has only the in-frame clones, and not every one. There are tens of thousands of clones in the sample; 70% to 90% occur only once, and over 0.85% lies in the top ten. Germline V gene lookup returns CDR1 MNHEY and CDR2 SMNVEV (reference sequence). The CDR3 consists of 15 residues. The V end lost 6 bases, the J end lost 7 bases, and 19 bases lay between the germline ends. The TCR comes from a female donor with multiple sclerosis, enrolled in a pregnancy study. This chain links TRBV27 with TRBJ2-1; D not certain. The sample here was CD4+ T cells from peripheral blood mononuclear cells, taken after pregnancy. The CDR3 reads CASRRLGGDGNEQFF. CDR3 nucleotide sequence: TGTGCCAGCAGGCGCCTTGGCGGAGATGGTAATGAGCAGTTCTTC.